The clone carrying this T cell receptor (beta chain) was recorded many times. From RNA transcripts, TCR beta CDR3 regions were amplified. The TCR CDR3 was amplified in a first-round RT-PCR using the HTBI primer set. TCRdb ran MiXCR on the multiplex PCR reads and lists one entry per CDR3 protein. The sample includes about 340,000 distinct CDR3 sequences, roughly 18% of them seen just once. This record belongs to a study of T cells in Graves' hyperthyroidism and ophthalmopathy. V shed 4 bases and J shed 4 bases, with 13 bases lying between them. This CDR3 contains 15 residues. Sequencing input: blood. The gene calls are TRBV12-3 or TRBV12-4 and TRBJ1-4, with TRBD1 as a possible D gene (6 bases). This receptor was obtained from a woman between 50 and 59 years old with Graves' hyperthyroidism. The CDR3 coding sequence is TGTGCCAGCAGTTCTACACAGGGATTTAATGAAAAACTGTTTTTT. This sequence encodes CASSSTQGFNEKLFF.